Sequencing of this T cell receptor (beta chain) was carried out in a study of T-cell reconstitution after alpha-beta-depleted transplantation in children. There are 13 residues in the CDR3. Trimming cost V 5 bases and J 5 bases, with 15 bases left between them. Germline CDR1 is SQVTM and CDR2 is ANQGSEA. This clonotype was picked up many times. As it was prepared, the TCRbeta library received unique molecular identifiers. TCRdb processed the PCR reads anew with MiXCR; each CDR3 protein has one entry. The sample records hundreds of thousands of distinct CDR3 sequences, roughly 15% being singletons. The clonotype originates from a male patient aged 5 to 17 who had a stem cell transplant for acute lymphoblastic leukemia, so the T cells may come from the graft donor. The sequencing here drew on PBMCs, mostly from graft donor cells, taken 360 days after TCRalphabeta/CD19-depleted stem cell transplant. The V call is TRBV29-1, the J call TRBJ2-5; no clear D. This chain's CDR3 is CSVPQNYWETQYF. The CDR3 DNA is TGCAGCGTTCCTCAAAACTACTGGGAGACCCAGTACTTC.